Listed below are T cell receptor beta chains from one sample, sequenced in a study of blood T cells in healthy people across ages. TCRdb called the 5' RACE reads again in MiXCR, with one record for every CDR3 protein. The sample shows about 780,000 distinct CDR3 sequences, approximately 67% of them seen only once. The specimen was blood. The receptors stem from a man under 40 in good health. CDR3s include the opening cysteine and the closing phenylalanine or tryptophan. Each record gives: clone size, D gene, CDR3 length, J gene, V gene, CDR3 DNA, CDR3 protein. D genes are given only for firm matches. Clone size is stated in some rows and not others, as once, few, many or a class when expanded.

many . 14 TRBJ2-4 TRBV7-2 TGTGCCAGCAGCCCCGCGAACGTCAAAAACATTCAGTACTTC CASSPANVKNIQYF
. . 12 TRBJ1-1 TRBV20-1 TGCAGTGCTAGGGACGGGGTTCGTGGAGCTTTCTTT CSARDGVRGAFF
. TRBD1 14 TRBJ2-2 TRBV25-1 TGTGCCAGTATCTCAACAGGGGGCCCCGGGGAGCTGTTTTTT CASISTGGPGELFF
. . 13 TRBJ2-7 TRBV6-2/TRBV6-3 TGTGCCAGCTTGGGGCAGGCCAGCTACGAGCAGTACTTC CASLGQASYEQYF
. TRBD2 18 TRBJ2-4 TRBV20-1 TGCAGTGCTAGTTCGGAAGCCAACCCCGGGGGGACCAAAAACATTCAGTACTTC CSASSEANPGGTKNIQYF
. TRBD1 16 TRBJ2-1 TRBV7-3 TGTGCCAGCAGCTTGACAGGGGGTGACGTTCTGGGTGAGCAGTTCTTC CASSLTGGDVLGEQFF
. . 12 TRBJ2-3 TRBV24-1 TGTGCCACCAGTGAGGACACAGATACGCAGTATTTT CATSEDTDTQYF
. TRBD1 15 TRBJ1-1 TRBV4-3 TGCGCCAGCAGCCAAGTTAGGGGGCGGGTTACTGAAGCTTTCTTT CASSQVRGRVTEAFF
. . 13 TRBJ2-2 TRBV29-1 TGCAGCGTTGGGGCCTCGAACACCGGGGAGCTGTTTTTT CSVGASNTGELFF
. TRBD1 15 TRBJ1-5 TRBV20-1 TGCAGTGCTAGGCAGGGGACAGGGAAAGGTCAGCCCCAGCATTTT CSARQGTGKGQPQHF
. TRBD1 16 TRBJ2-2 TRBV6-5 TGTGCCAGCCGGGACAGGCTGCAAACGAACACCGGGGAGCTGTTTTTT CASRDRLQTNTGELFF
. TRBD1 15 TRBJ2-1 TRBV15 TGTGCCACCAGTACCGGGACAGGGACCTACAATGAGCAGTTCTTC CATSTGTGTYNEQFF
. . 16 TRBJ1-6 TRBV5-1 TGCGCCAGCAGCTTGAGTGGACAACCGAGAAATTCACCCCTCCACTTT CASSLSGQPRNSPLHF
. . 13 TRBJ2-5 TRBV7-2 TGTGCCAGCAGCCCCGGGACTCAAGAGACCCAGTACTTC CASSPGTQETQYF
. TRBD1 13 TRBJ1-2 TRBV20-1 TGCAGTGCTAGCCGCGGACAGGACTATGGCTACACCTTC CSASRGQDYGYTF
. TRBD2 14 TRBJ2-7 TRBV5-1 TGCGCCAGCAGCTGGGGGACTAGTTCGAGGGAGCAGTACTTC CASSWGTSSREQYF
. . 15 TRBJ2-7 TRBV4-3 TGCGCCAGCAGCCAAGAATCAGGACCCTCCTACGAGCAGTACTTC CASSQESGPSYEQYF
. . 15 TRBJ2-7 TRBV27 TGTGCCAGCAAAATTGGGGACTCTCCCTCCTACGAGCAGTACTTC CASKIGDSPSYEQYF
. . 13 TRBJ2-7 TRBV5-1 TGCGCCAGCAGTCAATACGACAGACGCGAGCAGTACTTC CASSQYDRREQYF
. . 16 TRBJ2-5 TRBV12-3/TRBV12-4 TGTGCCAGCAGTCCTCGAGGAGGCTTCGGTGGAGAGACCCAGTACTTC CASSPRGGFGGETQYF
. . 14 TRBJ2-3 TRBV9 TGTGCCAGCAGCCCAGGGCCTACATGGGATACGCAGTATTTT CASSPGPTWDTQYF
. . 13 TRBJ1-2 TRBV20-1 TGCAGTGCTAGAGATAAACAGGTGGTGGGCTACACCTTC CSARDKQVVGYTF
. . 13 TRBJ2-1 TRBV5-5 TGTGCCAGCAGCTTGGGGCAGCGGGATGAGCAGTTCTTC CASSLGQRDEQFF